These T cell receptor beta chains were read from a single sample in a study of T cells in Graves' hyperthyroidism and ophthalmopathy. TCRdb reprocessed the multiplex PCR reads via MiXCR and lists one record per CDR3 protein. Of 250,000 to 400,000 distinct CDR3 sequences in the sample, approximately 14% were seen once. The sequenced material came from blood. These TCRs come from a woman between 40 and 55 years old with Graves' ophthalmopathy. Both conserved end residues are part of each CDR3. D genes are given only for firm matches. Clone size appears in some rows only: once, few, many, or a class for an expanded clone.

j_call cdr3_length v_call d_call clone_size cdr3_nt cdr3_aa
TRBJ1-6 13 TRBV19 . . TGTGCCAGTAGTATAGAGGAGAATTCACCCCTCCACTTT CASSIEENSPLHF
TRBJ2-7 17 TRBV15 TRBD1 many TGTGCCACCAGCAGAGACCACCCGGACAGGGGTGACAACGAGCAGTACTTC CATSRDHPDRGDNEQYF
TRBJ1-5 14 TRBV19 . many TGTGCCAGTAAACGGGCGGGATCTTATCAGCCCCAGCATTTT CASKRAGSYQPQHF
TRBJ1-5 14 TRBV12-3/TRBV12-4 . many TGTGCCAGCACCGAAGCCGGGGTCGGACAGCCCCAGCATTTT CASTEAGVGQPQHF
TRBJ1-2 12 TRBV20-1 . many TGCAGTGCTACCCGGACAGCAAATGGCTACACCTTC CSATRTANGYTF
TRBJ2-3 16 TRBV11-2 . many TGTGCCAGCAGCTCCCGACAGACAGGCGGCACAGATACGCAGTATTTT CASSSRQTGGTDTQYF
TRBJ2-1 15 TRBV15 TRBD1 many TGTGCCACTTCACGGGACAGGCAAACTTACAATGAGCAGTTCTTC CATSRDRQTYNEQFF
TRBJ1-2 13 TRBV4-1 . . TGCGCCAGCAGCCAAGCCCGAAACTATGGCTACACCTTC CASSQARNYGYTF
TRBJ2-2 14 TRBV2 TRBD1 many TGTGCCAGCGAAAGGGACAGGCAAACCGGGGAGCTGTTTTTT CASERDRQTGELFF
TRBJ2-3 14 TRBV6-2/TRBV6-3 TRBD1 many TGTGCCAGTTTACGGGACAGGGCCGCAGATACGCAGTATTTT CASLRDRAADTQYF
TRBJ2-7 16 TRBV6-5 TRBD2 . TGTGCCAGCAGTTACAACCTAGCGGGGGGCTCCTACGAGCAGTACTTC CASSYNLAGGSYEQYF
TRBJ2-3 14 TRBV20-1 . . TGCAGTGCTAGACTGGGGGCTAAGGCAGATACGCAGTATTTT CSARLGAKADTQYF
TRBJ1-1 17 TRBV19 TRBD1 many TGTGCCAGTAGTCTGGACCCGGGACAGAAAGTGAACACTGAAGCTTTCTTT CASSLDPGQKVNTEAFF
TRBJ2-3 17 TRBV7-8 TRBD2 . TGTGCCAGCAGCTTAGCTGGGGAGCGGGGGGGCCCAGATACGCAGTATTTT CASSLAGERGGPDTQYF
TRBJ1-5 15 TRBV10-3 . many TGTGCCATCAGTGAGTCGGAAGGGATGTATCAGCCCCAGCATTTT CAISESEGMYQPQHF
TRBJ1-5 13 TRBV3-1 . . TGTGCCAGCAGCCAAGAACGGGGTCAGCCCCAGCATTTT CASSQERGQPQHF
TRBJ1-1 15 TRBV19 TRBD1 many TGTGCCAGTAGTATAGGGGACAGCCTGGGCGCTGAAGCTTTCTTT CASSIGDSLGAEAFF
TRBJ2-2 14 TRBV10-1 TRBD1 . TGCGCCAGCGGGGACAGGGGAATCACCGGGGAGCTGTTTTTT CASGDRGITGELFF